These 20 T cell receptor beta chains share one sample of origin, sequenced in a study of blood T cell repertoires in COVID-19. Sequenced by immunoSEQ multiplex PCR; TCRdb stores in-frame clones only, minus some. The data contain about 240,000 clones, about 85% of them singletons. Sample: peripheral blood. These TCRs come from a man in his 60s who had recovered from COVID-19.

The V and J genes are TRBV20-1 and TRBJ1-2; 12 bases are a match to TRBD1. Germline CDR1 DFQATT, CDR2 SNEGSKA (reference sequence). The trim removed 3 bases at V and 4 bases at J, leaving 6 bases unmatched. This CDR3 is built from 15 residues. CDR3 protein: CSASSSGQGAYGYTF. The CDR3, as DNA: TGCAGTGCTAGTAGCTCGGGACAGGGGGCCTATGGCTACACCTTC.

This clone was recorded only once. The chain links TRBV19 to TRBJ2-1; 9 bases map to TRBD1. This CDR3 has 15 amino acids. After removal of 4 bases from V and 3 bases from J, the junction contained 4 bases not matched to a gene. Per germline, CDR1 LNHDA and CDR2 SQIVND (reference sequence). CDR3 in amino acids: CASSRTGALYNEQFF. CDR3 nucleotide sequence: TGTGCCAGTAGTAGGACAGGGGCCCTCTACAATGAGCAGTTCTTC.

This chain joins TRBV7-9 and TRBJ1-2, with D tentatively TRBD1 (5 bases). The length of the CDR3 is 15 residues. Trimming cost V 4 bases and J 2 bases, with 14 bases left between them. CDR1 is SEHNR and CDR2 is FQNEAQ in the germline V gene (reference sequence). Here the CDR3 reads CASSSRFGGNYGYTF. CDR3 coding DNA: TGTGCCAGCAGCTCCCGTTTCGGGGGGAACTATGGCTACACCTTC.

The gene calls are TRBV6-5 and TRBJ1-6; the match to TRBD1 covers 8 bases. Trimming cost V 5 bases and J 7 bases; bases outside gene matches: 4. CDR1 is MNHEY and CDR2 is SVGAGI in the germline V gene. This CDR3 has 14 residues. DNA for the CDR3: TGTGCCAGCAGTCCCGGACAGGGAAATTCACCCCTCCACTTT. Its translation: CASSPGQGNSPLHF.

The chain is built from TRBV7-9 and TRBJ1-6; TRBD1 might be the D (6 bases). This CDR3 region has 15 residues. CDR1 and CDR2 from the germline V gene are SEHNR and FQNEAQ (reference sequence). The V end lost 9 bases, the J end lost 10 bases, and 22 bases lay between the germline ends. CDR3 loop: CASTLVSGGASPLHF. The CDR3 DNA sequence: TGTGCCAGTACTTTGGTTTCTGGGGGCGCGTCACCCCTCCACTTT.

Only a few counts were recorded for this clone. The J gene is TRBJ1-5, the V gene TRBV19; the D gene is possibly TRBD1 (6 bases). The CDR3 is made up of 13 amino acids. V was shortened by 6 bases and J by 5 bases, with 11 bases between the two germline ends. CDR1 is LNHDA and CDR2 is SQIVND in the germline V gene (reference sequence). CDR3 amino acids: CASSEKGDQPQHF. As DNA, the CDR3 is TGTGCCAGTAGCGAGAAGGGGGATCAGCCCCAGCATTTT. The full variable domain, rest sourced from reference TRBV19 and TRBJ1-5, is DGGITQSPKYLFRKEGQNVTLSCEQNLNHDAMYWYRQDPGQGLRLIYYSQIVNDFQKGDIAEGYSVSREKKESFPLTVTSAQKNPTAFYLCASSEKGDQPQHFGDGTRLSIL.

The J gene is TRBJ1-5, the V gene TRBV11-2; D unresolved. Germline CDR1 SGHAT, CDR2 FQNNGV. The CDR3 totals 15 residues. Trimming removed 5 bases at V and 5 bases at J, with 16 bases between. The CDR3 sequence: CASSPGAAMHQPQHF. CDR3 DNA: TGTGCCAGCAGCCCCGGAGCGGCGATGCATCAGCCCCAGCATTTT.

The chain is built from TRBV6-1 and TRBJ1-5, with D possibly being TRBD1 (6 bases). V dropped 4 bases and J dropped 6 bases, with 19 bases sitting between them. CDR3 length: 16 amino acids. The germline gives CDR1 MNHNS, CDR2 SASEGT. The CDR3 DNA sequence: TGTGCCAGCAGTGTTGGGGTACAGGGAGGGGGTCAGCCCCAGCATTTT. The encoded protein is CASSVGVQGGGQPQHF.

The chain recombines TRBV24-1 with TRBJ2-3; D not certain. This CDR3 has 13 amino acids. Germline V lookup: CDR1 KGHDR, CDR2 SFDVKD. V dropped 4 bases and J dropped 7 bases, with 11 bases sitting between them. The CDR3 DNA reads as TGTGCCACCAGTGAACACGTTAAATATACGCAGTATTTT. Translation gives CATSEHVKYTQYF.

The chain has TRBV6-5 and TRBJ1-2; D is perhaps TRBD1 (5 bases). CDR1 and CDR2 from the germline V gene are MNHEY and SVGAGI. Trimming took 4 bases from V and 5 from J, leaving 14 bases between them. The CDR3 runs 14 residues. The CDR3 DNA sequence: TGTGCCAGCAGTTCGGTCGCGGGGGATTATGGCTACACCTTC. Amino acids: CASSSVAGDYGYTF.

The chain has TRBV30 and TRBJ2-4; TRBD1 is a possible D gene (6 bases). CDR3 length equals 15 residues. Germline lookup yields CDR1 GTSNPN and CDR2 SVGIG (reference sequence). With 2 bases removed from V and 2 bases from J, the gap between germline ends came to 13 bases. The CDR3 spells CAWSIGRGSKNIQYF. In nucleotides, the CDR3 is TGTGCCTGGAGTATTGGCAGGGGCTCCAAAAACATTCAGTACTTC.

The chain carries TRBV7-9 and TRBJ1-6, with TRBD1 matching 11 bases. The CDR3 extends over 15 amino acids. The germline gives CDR1 SEHNR, CDR2 FQNEAQ (reference sequence). After removal of 5 bases from V and 7 bases from J, the junction contained 4 bases not matched to a gene. The DNA for the CDR3 is TGTGCCAGCAGCCCCGGGACAGGGGGGAATTCACCCCTCCACTTT. It codes for CASSPGTGGNSPLHF. The full variable domain, its missing parts supplied by reference TRBV7-9 and TRBJ1-6, is DTGVSQNPRHKITKRGQNVTFRCDPISEHNRLYWYRQTLGQGPEFLTYFQNEAQLEKSRLLSDRFSAERPKGSFSTLEIQRTEQGDSAMYLCASSPGTGGNSPLHFGNGTRLTVT.

The chain carries TRBV6-1 and TRBJ1-5, with a weak D call TRBD1 (6 bases). V was clipped by 4 bases and J by 4 bases, with 11 bases between them. Germline-derived CDR1 and CDR2 are MNHNS and SASEGT. There are 14 residues in the CDR3. The CDR3 bases are TGTGCCAGCAGTGGGTTACAGGGAAATCAGCCCCAGCATTTT. It encodes CASSGLQGNQPQHF.

The chain uses TRBV10-3 and TRBJ1-5; TRBD1 matches 8 bases. The V gene end was trimmed by 8 bases and the J gene end by 3 bases; junction bases not matched to a gene: 12. CDR1 is ENHRY and CDR2 is SYGVKD in the germline V gene. The length of the CDR3 is 16 residues. The CDR3 nucleotides are TGTGCCATCCGGGGAGGACAGGGAAATCTCAATCAGCCCCAGCATTTT. It is translated as CAIRGGQGNLNQPQHF.

About this clone: The same CDR3 can be traced to other DNA sequences in this sample. The V gene is TRBV5-1, the J gene TRBJ1-3; TRBD1 might be the D (5 bases). Trimming took 0 bases from V and 3 from J, leaving 7 bases between them. Germline V lookup: CDR1 SGHRS, CDR2 YFSETQ. This CDR3 is built from 14 residues. CDR3 sequence: CASSLGQGGNTIYF. As DNA, the CDR3 is TGCGCCAGCAGCTTGGGTCAGGGTGGAAACACCATATATTTT.

The chain combines TRBV7-2 with TRBJ1-1, with 7 nucleotides matching TRBD1. J gave up 3 bases and V 2 bases, and 3 bases lay outside the gene matches. The CDR3 is 14 amino acids. The V gene's germline CDR1 is SGHTA and CDR2 FQGNSA. Here the CDR3 reads CASSLRGLDTEAFF. The CDR3 nucleotides read TGTGCCAGCAGCTTAAGGGGGCTGGACACTGAAGCTTTCTTT.

This clone appeared once. V gene TRBV11-2 combines with J gene TRBJ2-2; 7 bases agree with TRBD2. V dropped 0 bases and J dropped 1; count of bases not matched to a gene: 2. CDR3 length: 16 residues. The V gene's germline CDR1 is SGHAT and CDR2 FQNNGV. Here the CDR3 reads CASSLEGRVNTGELFF. CDR3 sequence (DNA): TGTGCCAGCAGCTTAGAAGGGAGGGTGAACACCGGGGAGCTGTTTTTT.

V usage is TRBV25-1 and J usage is TRBJ2-3; TRBD2 is a possible D gene (7 bases). The CDR3 runs 16 residues. Per the germline V gene, CDR1 is MGHDK and CDR2 is SYGVNS. V lost 1 base and J lost 3, with 14 bases in between. This chain's CDR3 is CASSESGGHLTDTQYF. For the CDR3, the DNA is TGTGCCAGCAGTGAATCGGGGGGCCATTTAACAGATACGCAGTATTTT. The full variable domain, in which reference TRBV25-1 and TRBJ2-3 provide the parts outside the CDR3, is EADIYQTPRYLVIGTGKKITLECSQTMGHDKMYWYQQDPGMELHLIHYSYGVNSTEKGDLSSESTVSRIRTEHFPLTLESARPSHTSQYLCASSESGGHLTDTQYFGPGTRLTVL.

The CDR3 is CASSPGTGNTGELFF. CDR3 DNA: TGTGCCAGCAGCCCCGGGACAGGGAACACCGGGGAGCTGTTTTTT. The V gene is TRBV7-9, the J gene TRBJ2-2; TRBD1 agrees at 8 bases. The CDR3 length is 15 residues. V was clipped by 5 bases and J by 1 base; unmatched bases: 3. CDR1 and CDR2 (germline): SEHNR, FQNEAQ (reference sequence).

This clone was seen more than once but under ten times. CDR3 in DNA: TGTGCCAGCAGTCGGGACAGGGGGCCAACTGAAGCTTTCTTT. It translates to CASSRDRGPTEAFF. The chain employs TRBV6-5 and TRBJ1-1; 12 bases are shared with TRBD1. The germline CDR1 and CDR2 sequences are MNHEY and SVGAGI. The J segment lost 5 bases and the V segment lost 5 bases, leaving 3 bases of the junction unmatched. This CDR3 comprises 14 residues.